The rows below give T cell receptor beta chains drawn from one sample of a study of T-cell memory formation after mild COVID-19. Each CDR3 protein is one row after TCRdb ran MiXCR on the 5' RACE reads. This table holds 85,000 to 130,000 distinct CDR3 sequences, around 10% found once. Sequencing was carried out using PBMCs or a T cell subset sorted from them (not recorded which). All receptors derive from a man younger than 35 who had mild COVID-19 (a few samples of this study predate the infection). Cell type and time point are not known. CDR3s include the opening cysteine and the closing phenylalanine or tryptophan. A D gene is named only where the DNA matches it firmly. Rows may omit the clone size; those that give it use once, few, many or a size class.

v_gene	d_gene	j_gene	abundance	CDR3aa	CDR3nt
TRBV4-3	NA	TRBJ1-6	few	CASSQETGLNSPLHF	TGCGCCAGCAGCCAAGAAACAGGGCTGAATTCACCCCTCCACTTT
TRBV12-3/TRBV12-4	NA	TRBJ2-2	few	CASSPKSGMAGELFF	TGTGCCAGCAGTCCTAAATCGGGGATGGCCGGGGAGCTGTTTTTT
TRBV4-1	NA	TRBJ2-1	NA	CASSPPVRVNEQFF	TGCGCCAGCAGCCCCCCCGTGAGGGTAAATGAGCAGTTCTTC
TRBV19	NA	TRBJ2-7	few	CASSIAVGRGYEQYF	TGTGCCAGTAGTATAGCGGTGGGTAGGGGCTACGAGCAGTACTTC
TRBV4-2	TRBD2	TRBJ2-3	NA	CASSQPGTSASTDTQYF	TGTGCCAGCAGCCAACCCGGGACTAGCGCCAGCACAGATACGCAGTATTTT
TRBV9	NA	TRBJ2-1	many	CASSVDRNEQFF	TGTGCCAGCAGCGTAGACAGAAATGAGCAGTTCTTC
TRBV4-3	NA	TRBJ1-5	few	CASSQRIWQPQHF	TGCGCCAGCAGCCAGCGGATATGGCAGCCCCAGCATTTT
TRBV2	TRBD1	TRBJ2-1	few	CASTGQGRYNEQFF	TGTGCCAGCACTGGACAGGGGCGGTACAATGAGCAGTTCTTC
TRBV29-1	TRBD2	TRBJ2-3	NA	CSAVPGLGHIDTQYF	TGCAGCGCCGTTCCGGGACTAGGTCATATAGATACGCAGTATTTT
TRBV12-3/TRBV12-4	NA	TRBJ1-1	NA	CASTALWGGTEAFF	TGTGCCAGCACCGCTCTTTGGGGAGGCACTGAAGCTTTCTTT
TRBV7-6	NA	TRBJ2-7	NA	CASSPERGRAAYEQYF	TGTGCCAGCAGCCCGGAGAGGGGACGGGCAGCCTACGAGCAGTACTTC
TRBV5-1	TRBD1	TRBJ2-7	NA	CASSLEGTGYYEQYF	TGCGCCAGCAGCTTGGAGGGGACAGGTTACTACGAGCAGTACTTC
TRBV3-1	NA	TRBJ2-1	few	CASSQGAPNYNEQFF	TGTGCCAGCAGCCAAGGAGCCCCGAACTACAATGAGCAGTTCTTC
TRBV7-9	NA	TRBJ1-1	NA	CASEGLNTEAFF	TGTGCCAGCGAGGGACTGAACACTGAAGCTTTCTTT
TRBV6-5	NA	TRBJ2-3	once	CASSLGGSDTQYF	TGTGCCAGCAGTTTAGGCGGATCAGATACGCAGTATTTT
TRBV21-1	NA	TRBJ2-5	NA	CASSKGPGETQYF	TGTGCCAGCAGCAAAGGGCCGGGAGAGACCCAGTACTTC
TRBV4-1	NA	TRBJ2-2	many	CASSQDGGELFF	TGCGCCAGCAGCCAAGATGGCGGGGAGCTGTTTTTT
TRBV3-2	NA	TRBJ2-2	few	CASSQDIGGHTGELFF	TGTGCCAGCAGCCAAGATATAGGGGGCCATACCGGGGAGCTGTTTTTT
TRBV20-1	NA	TRBJ1-1	NA	CSALTRRSGEAFF	TGCAGTGCTCTAACCCGGAGGTCGGGGGAAGCTTTCTTT
TRBV21-1	NA	TRBJ2-1	NA	CASSKKQPNEQFF	TGTGCCAGCAGCAAAAAGCAGCCCAATGAGCAGTTCTTC
TRBV7-2	TRBD2	TRBJ2-7	NA	CASSLTGLEYEQYF	TGTGCCAGCAGCTTGACGGGACTAGAGTACGAGCAGTACTTC
TRBV6-5	NA	TRBJ2-3	NA	CASSYGGVDTQYF	TGTGCCAGCAGTTACGGAGGGGTGGATACGCAGTATTTT
TRBV6-5	TRBD2	TRBJ2-3	few	CASSARLRRGGVLDTQYF	TGTGCCAGCAGTGCCCGCCTCCGGCGGGGGGGCGTTCTAGATACGCAGTATTTT
TRBV12-3/TRBV12-4	TRBD1	TRBJ2-1	NA	CASTIGDRGIEQFF	TGTGCCAGCACTATTGGGGACAGGGGGATTGAGCAGTTCTTC
TRBV5-5	TRBD1	TRBJ1-3	NA	CASSLERGLGNTIYF	TGTGCCAGCAGCTTGGAAAGGGGGCTGGGAAACACCATATATTTT
TRBV29-1	NA	TRBJ2-2	few	CSVVIRPGELFF	TGCAGCGTTGTAATCCGGCCCGGGGAGCTGTTTTTT
TRBV20-1	NA	TRBJ2-7	many	CSARDRAAGDLYEQYF	TGCAGTGCTAGAGATAGGGCGGCAGGGGACCTTTACGAGCAGTACTTC